The present T cell receptor (beta chain) was sequenced within a study of blood T cells in healthy people across ages. Germline trimming cut 1 base from V and 3 bases from J; bases unmatched to any gene: 8. The CDR3 is 17 amino acids. Per germline, CDR1 MGHRA and CDR2 YSYEKL. Donors ranged from roughly 6 to 100 years old and were healthy Caucasians in Russia. Each sample provided at least 5 micrograms of extracted total RNA. This clonotype was found a few times. Together with a sample-barcoded 5' primer, a J-beta primer mix was included in a second PCR lasting about 6 to 11 cycles. TCRdb processed the 5' RACE reads anew with MiXCR; each CDR3 protein has one entry. The data contain about 1.1 million distinct CDR3 sequences, around two fifths of them singletons.

The sample consisted of blood. This TCR derives from a man aged 18 to 29 in good health. The chain combines TRBV4-1 with TRBJ1-5; the match to TRBD1 covers 8 bases. CDR3 sequence: CASSQARTGLVNQPQHF. In DNA, the CDR3 is TGCGCCAGCAGCCAAGCCCGGACAGGGCTAGTCAATCAGCCCCAGCATTTT.